The 10 T cell receptor beta chains below were found in one sample sequenced in a study of blood T cells in healthy people across ages. Then a second PCR, running about 6 to 11 cycles, was carried out with a sample-barcoded 5' primer and a J-beta primer mix. MiXCR, run by TCRdb on the 5' RACE reads, gives a single entry per CDR3 protein. The sample lists about 570,000 distinct CDR3 sequences, roughly a quarter occurring once. Another study also made use of these data, one on T cells of mothers and their children.

Specimen: blood. The receptors were sampled from a boy aged 2 to 10 in good health.

This clonotype was recorded at least ten times. J is TRBJ2-1 and V is TRBV9; the match to TRBD1 covers 7 bases. Unmatched junction bases numbered 9, after V lost 4 bases and J lost 5 bases. CDR3 size: 15 residues. CDR1 is SGDLS and CDR2 is YYNGEE in the germline V gene. In nucleotides, the CDR3 is TGTGCCAGCAGCATTCGGACAGGATCCAACAATGAGCAGTTCTTC. It yields the protein CASSIRTGSNNEQFF.

This clonotype has only a few counts. The V and J genes are TRBV5-4 and TRBJ2-7; D tentatively reads TRBD1 or TRBD2 (5 bases each). V was trimmed by 0 bases and J by 2 bases, leaving 12 bases between them. The CDR3 consists of 15 residues. Per the germline V gene, CDR1 is SGHNT and CDR2 is YYREEE (reference sequence). For the CDR3, the DNA is TGTGCCAGCAGCTTGGGTTGGGACCCCACCTACGAGCAGTACTTC. Amino acids: CASSLGWDPTYEQYF.

V is TRBV24-1 and J is TRBJ1-5; a possible D gene is TRBD1 (6 bases). With 1 base removed from V and 7 bases from J, the gap between germline ends came to 10 bases. The CDR3 extends over 14 amino acids. Germline loops: CDR1 KGHDR, CDR2 SFDVKD. CDR3 coding DNA: TGTGCCACCAGTGATTTTTTCAGGGGACAGCCCCAGCATTTT. Protein product: CATSDFFRGQPQHF.

As DNA, the CDR3 is TGCGCCAGCAGCTTGGCGCATAACTATGGCTACACCTTC. Translation gives CASSLAHNYGYTF. The chain links TRBV5-1 to TRBJ1-2; D is unresolved. Trimming cost V 0 bases and J 1 base, with 4 bases left between them. The CDR3 totals 13 residues. The V gene's germline CDR1 is SGHRS and CDR2 YFSETQ.

The chain uses TRBV7-9 and TRBJ2-1; the match to TRBD2 covers 8 bases. Germline V gene sequence: CDR1 SEHNR, CDR2 FQNEAQ (reference sequence). The CDR3 runs 16 residues. J was trimmed by 7 bases and V by 0 bases; bases with no gene match: 8. CDR3 loop: CASSLAPGLEQNEQFF. CDR3 sequence (DNA): TGTGCCAGCAGCTTAGCCCCGGGACTAGAACAGAATGAGCAGTTCTTC.

V gene TRBV5-4 combines with J gene TRBJ2-5, with D unresolved. V gave up 2 bases and J gave up 5 bases, with 7 bases separating them. The CDR3 is 12 amino acids. Germline loops: CDR1 SGHNT, CDR2 YYREEE (reference sequence). The CDR3 here is CASSFDLETQYF. Here the CDR3 DNA reads TGTGCCAGCAGCTTTGACTTGGAGACCCAGTACTTC.

At least ten counts were recorded for this clonotype. V gene TRBV3-1 combines with J gene TRBJ2-1; no firm D call. The germline gives CDR1 LGHDT, CDR2 YNNKEL (reference sequence). The ends were cut back, 1 base at V and 0 bases at J, with 19 bases in the middle. CDR3 size: 19 residues. CDR3 sequence (DNA): TGTGCCAGCAGCCAAGCGAGATCCAGCGTGCCGAGCTCCTACAATGAGCAGTTCTTC. Protein product: CASSQARSSVPSSYNEQFF.

This rearrangement joins TRBV14 to TRBJ2-7; 7 nucleotides match TRBD1. This CDR3 has 15 residues. Germline lookup yields CDR1 SGHDN and CDR2 FVKESK. Germline trimming cut 3 bases from V and 0 bases from J; bases unmatched to any gene: 5. CDR3 bases: TGTGCCAGCAGCCATACCGGGACAGTCTCCTACGAGCAGTACTTC. This translates into CASSHTGTVSYEQYF.

This clonotype showed up just a few times. This chain links TRBV29-1 with TRBJ2-7, with 10 bases aligning to TRBD1. The V gene end was trimmed by 7 bases and the J gene end by 4 bases; junction bases not matched to a gene: 7. Germline assignment: CDR1 SQVTM and CDR2 ANQGSEA. The CDR3 sequence is 13 residues long. The CDR3 sequence: CSGYTGQGYEQYF. The CDR3 DNA reads as TGCAGCGGCTATACGGGACAGGGGTACGAGCAGTACTTC.

At least ten counts were recorded for this clonotype. The gene calls are TRBV5-1 and TRBJ2-5, with D perhaps TRBD2 (7 bases). The CDR3 covers 15 residues. With 7 bases removed from V and 0 bases from J, the gap between germline ends came to 16 bases. In germline, CDR1 is SGHRS, CDR2 YFSETQ. CDR3 sequence reads: CASARDGGHQETQYF. The CDR3 DNA sequence: TGCGCCAGCGCACGCGACGGGGGGCACCAAGAGACCCAGTACTTC.